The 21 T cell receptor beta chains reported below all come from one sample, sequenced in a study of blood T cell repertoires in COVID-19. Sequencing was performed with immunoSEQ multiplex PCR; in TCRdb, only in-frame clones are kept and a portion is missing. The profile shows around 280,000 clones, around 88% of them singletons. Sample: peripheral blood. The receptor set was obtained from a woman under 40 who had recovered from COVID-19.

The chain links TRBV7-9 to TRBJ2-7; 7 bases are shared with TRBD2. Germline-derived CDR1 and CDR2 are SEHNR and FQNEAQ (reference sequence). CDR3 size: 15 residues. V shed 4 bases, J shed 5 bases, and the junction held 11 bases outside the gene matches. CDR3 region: CASSSWAGVYDEQYF. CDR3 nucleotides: TGTGCCAGCAGCTCCTGGGCGGGAGTTTACGACGAGCAGTACTTC.

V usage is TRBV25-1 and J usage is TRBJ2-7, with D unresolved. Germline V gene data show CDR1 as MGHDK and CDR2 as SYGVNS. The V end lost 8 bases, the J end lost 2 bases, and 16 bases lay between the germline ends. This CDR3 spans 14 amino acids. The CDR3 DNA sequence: TGTGCCAGCGTCGCCCCCAGGTTCCCCTACGAGCAGTACTTC. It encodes CASVAPRFPYEQYF.

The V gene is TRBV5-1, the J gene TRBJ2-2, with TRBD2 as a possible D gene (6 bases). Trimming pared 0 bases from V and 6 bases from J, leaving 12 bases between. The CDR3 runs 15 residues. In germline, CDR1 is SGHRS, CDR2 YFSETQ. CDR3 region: CASSLVFGGSGELFF. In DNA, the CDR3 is TGCGCCAGCAGCTTGGTCTTCGGGGGATCCGGGGAGCTGTTTTTT.

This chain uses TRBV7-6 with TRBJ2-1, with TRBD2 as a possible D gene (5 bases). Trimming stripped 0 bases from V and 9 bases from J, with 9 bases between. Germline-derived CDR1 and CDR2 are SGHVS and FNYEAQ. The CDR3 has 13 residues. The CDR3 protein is CASSLAGEGEQFF. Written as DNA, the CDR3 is TGTGCCAGCAGCTTAGCGGGAGAGGGTGAGCAGTTCTTC. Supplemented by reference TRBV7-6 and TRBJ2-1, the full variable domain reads GAGVSQSPRYKVTKRGQDVALRCDPISGHVSLYWYRQALGQGPEFLTYFNYEAQQDKSGLPNDRFSAERPEGSISTLTIQRTEQRDSAMYRCASSLAGEGEQFFGPGTRLTVL.

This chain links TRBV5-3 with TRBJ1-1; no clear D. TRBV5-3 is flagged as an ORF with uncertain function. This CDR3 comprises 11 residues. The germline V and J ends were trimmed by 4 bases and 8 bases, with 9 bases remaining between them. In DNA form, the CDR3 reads TGTGCCAGAAGCATGACGGGGGAAGCTTTCTTT. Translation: CARSMTGEAFF.

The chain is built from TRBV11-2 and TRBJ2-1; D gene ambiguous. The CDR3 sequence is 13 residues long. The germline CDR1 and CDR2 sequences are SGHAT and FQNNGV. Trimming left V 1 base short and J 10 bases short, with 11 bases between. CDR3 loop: CASSLGIVNEQFF. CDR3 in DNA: TGTGCCAGCAGCTTAGGCATAGTGAACGAGCAGTTCTTC. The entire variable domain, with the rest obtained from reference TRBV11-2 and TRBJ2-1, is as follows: EAGVAQSPRYKIIEKRQSVAFWCNPISGHATLYWYQQILGQGPKLLIQFQNNGVVDDSQLPKDRFSAERLKGVDSTLKIQPAKLEDSAVYLCASSLGIVNEQFFGPGTRLTVL.

The CDR3 DNA follows: TGCGCCAGCAGCCAGGGAGTGGACAGGACCAGCACAGATACGCAGTATTTT. Its protein product is CASSQGVDRTSTDTQYF. V is TRBV4-3 and J is TRBJ2-3; 7 bases line up with TRBD1. Germline V CDR1 and CDR2: LGHNA, YSLEER. The ends lost 3 bases at V and 0 bases at J; junction bases unmatched: 9. The CDR3 extends over 17 amino acids.

CDR3 amino acids: CASSYRELPYGYTF. CDR3 in DNA: TGTGCCAGCAGTTACCGGGAGTTACCCTATGGCTACACCTTC. This rearrangement joins TRBV6-2 or TRBV6-3 to TRBJ1-2; no definite D call. The CDR3 spans 14 residues. V lost 2 bases to trimming and J lost 4 bases, with 11 bases between them. Germline V gene data show CDR1 as MNHEY and CDR2 as SVGEGT.

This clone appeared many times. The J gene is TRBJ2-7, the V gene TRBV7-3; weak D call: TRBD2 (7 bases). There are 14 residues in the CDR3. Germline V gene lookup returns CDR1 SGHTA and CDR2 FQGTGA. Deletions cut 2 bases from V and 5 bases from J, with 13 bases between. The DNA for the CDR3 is TGTGCCAGCAGCTTAGGGGGGGCTGTGAACGAGCAGTACTTC. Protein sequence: CASSLGGAVNEQYF.

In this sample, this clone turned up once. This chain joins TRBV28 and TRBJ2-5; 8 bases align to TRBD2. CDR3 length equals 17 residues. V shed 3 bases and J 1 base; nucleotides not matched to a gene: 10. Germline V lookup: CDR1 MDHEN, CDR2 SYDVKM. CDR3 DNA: TGTGCCAGCAGTTTTCTTGTTGAGCGGGGGACCCAAGAGACCCAGTACTTC. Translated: CASSFLVERGTQETQYF.

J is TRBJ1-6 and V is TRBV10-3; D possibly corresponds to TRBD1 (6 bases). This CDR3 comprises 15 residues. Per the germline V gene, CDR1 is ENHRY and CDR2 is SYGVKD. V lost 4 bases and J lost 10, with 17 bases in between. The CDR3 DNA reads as TGTGCCATCAGTGTGGATTTGAGAGGGGGATCACCCCTCCACTTT. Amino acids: CAISVDLRGGSPLHF.

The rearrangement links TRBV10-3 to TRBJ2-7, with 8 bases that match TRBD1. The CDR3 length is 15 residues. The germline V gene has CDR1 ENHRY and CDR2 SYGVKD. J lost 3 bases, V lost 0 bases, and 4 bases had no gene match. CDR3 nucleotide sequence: TGTGCCATCAGTGAGTCATCAGGGGGCAACTACGAGCAGTACTTC. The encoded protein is CAISESSGGNYEQYF.

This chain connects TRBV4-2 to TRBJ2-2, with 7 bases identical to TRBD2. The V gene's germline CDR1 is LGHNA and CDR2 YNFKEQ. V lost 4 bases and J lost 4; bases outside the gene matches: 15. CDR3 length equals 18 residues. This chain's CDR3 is CASSLRSGRELATGELFF. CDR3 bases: TGTGCCAGCAGCCTCCGTAGTGGGCGGGAGCTTGCCACCGGGGAGCTGTTTTTT.

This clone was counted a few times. The CDR3, as DNA: TGTGCCAGCCTTAGGACAGCGAATTCACCCCTCCACTTT. It is translated as CASLRTANSPLHF. The V call is TRBV12-3 or TRBV12-4, the J call TRBJ1-6; the D gene is possibly TRBD1 (6 bases). Deletions cut 8 bases from V and 7 bases from J, with 12 bases between. This CDR3 comprises 13 residues.

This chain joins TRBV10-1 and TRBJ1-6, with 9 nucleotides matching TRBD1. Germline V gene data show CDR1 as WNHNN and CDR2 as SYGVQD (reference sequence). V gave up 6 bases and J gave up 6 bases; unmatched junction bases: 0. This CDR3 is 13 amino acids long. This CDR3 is CASRDRGNSPLHF. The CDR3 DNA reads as TGCGCCAGCAGGGACAGGGGTAATTCACCCCTCCACTTT.

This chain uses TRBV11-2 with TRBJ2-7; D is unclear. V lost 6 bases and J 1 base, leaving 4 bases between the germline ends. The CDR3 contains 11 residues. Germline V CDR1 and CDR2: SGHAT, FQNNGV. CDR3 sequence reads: CASRQSYEQYF. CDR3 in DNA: TGTGCCAGCAGACAATCCTACGAGCAGTACTTC. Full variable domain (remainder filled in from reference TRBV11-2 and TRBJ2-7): EAGVAQSPRYKIIEKRQSVAFWCNPISGHATLYWYQQILGQGPKLLIQFQNNGVVDDSQLPKDRFSAERLKGVDSTLKIQPAKLEDSAVYLCASRQSYEQYFGPGTRLTVT.

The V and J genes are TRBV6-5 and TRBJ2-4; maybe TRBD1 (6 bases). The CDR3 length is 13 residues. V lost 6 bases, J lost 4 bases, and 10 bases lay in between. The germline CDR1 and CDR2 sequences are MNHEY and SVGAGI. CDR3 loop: CASSSGDKNIQYF. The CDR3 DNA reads TGTGCCAGCAGCTCAGGGGATAAAAACATTCAGTACTTC.

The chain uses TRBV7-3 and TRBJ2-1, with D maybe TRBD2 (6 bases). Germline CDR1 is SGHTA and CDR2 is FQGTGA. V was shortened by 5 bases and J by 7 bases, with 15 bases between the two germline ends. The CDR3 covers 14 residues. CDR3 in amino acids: CASSTPGLGNEQFF. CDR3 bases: TGTGCCAGCAGCACTCCGGGACTTGGGAATGAGCAGTTCTTC.

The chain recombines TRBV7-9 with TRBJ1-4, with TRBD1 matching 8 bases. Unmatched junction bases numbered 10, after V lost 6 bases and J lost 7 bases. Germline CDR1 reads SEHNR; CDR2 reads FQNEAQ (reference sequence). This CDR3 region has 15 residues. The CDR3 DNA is TGTGCCAGCAGTTTTTCAGGGGGCCTAGGTGAAAAACTGTTTTTT. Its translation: CASSFSGGLGEKLFF.

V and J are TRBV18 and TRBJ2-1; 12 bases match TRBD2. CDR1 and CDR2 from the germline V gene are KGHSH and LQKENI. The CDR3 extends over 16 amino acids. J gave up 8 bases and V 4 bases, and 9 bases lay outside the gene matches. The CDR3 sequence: CASSRRASGRGDEQFF. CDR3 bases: TGTGCCAGCTCACGACGGGCTAGCGGGAGGGGCGATGAGCAGTTCTTC.

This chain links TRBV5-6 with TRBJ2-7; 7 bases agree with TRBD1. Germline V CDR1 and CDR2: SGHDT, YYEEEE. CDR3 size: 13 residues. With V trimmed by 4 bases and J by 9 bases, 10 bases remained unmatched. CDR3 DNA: TGTGCCAGCAGCAATGTTGACAGGGCGGCGCAGTACTTC. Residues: CASSNVDRAAQYF.